A single sample gave rise to the 15 T cell receptor beta chains below, sequenced in a study of blood T cell repertoires in COVID-19. Assay used: immunoSEQ multiplex PCR; TCRdb lists only in-frame clones, some missing. The repertoire includes approximately 240,000 clones, about 88% of them detected once, and 2% to 2.5% sits in the top ten. The sequenced material came from peripheral blood. The source is a woman aged 40 to 55 who had recovered from COVID-19.

The chain couples TRBV5-8 to TRBJ2-5, with a possible D match to TRBD2 (5 bases). Germline CDR1 and CDR2: SGHTS and YDEGEE. The CDR3 loop spans 12 amino acids. Trimming took 5 bases from V and 5 from J, leaving 10 bases between them. Here the CDR3 reads CASRLWRETQYF. The CDR3 bases are TGTGCCAGCAGGCTATGGAGGGAGACCCAGTACTTC. Supplemented by reference TRBV5-8 and TRBJ2-5, the full variable domain reads EAGVTQSPTHLIKTRGQQATLRCSPISGHTSVYWYQQALGLGLQFLLWYDEGEERNRGNFPPRFSGRQFPNYSSELNVNALELEDSALYLCASRLWRETQYFGPGTRLLVL.

V and J are TRBV10-3 and TRBJ2-3; TRBD2 matches at 9 bases. The trim removed 2 bases at V and 7 bases at J, leaving 13 bases unmatched. In germline, CDR1 is ENHRY, CDR2 SYGVKD. This CDR3 region has 17 residues. CDR3 amino acids: CAISEGIGLAGPNTQYF. The CDR3 DNA sequence: TGTGCCATCAGTGAGGGTATAGGGCTAGCGGGACCAAATACGCAGTATTTT.

This clone is a singleton in its sample. J is TRBJ2-3 and V is TRBV11-2; 10 positions agree with TRBD2. The V gene end was trimmed by 4 bases and the J gene end by 3 bases; junction bases not matched to a gene: 7. This CDR3 has 16 residues. Looked up from germline, CDR1 is SGHAT and CDR2 is FQNNGV. DNA of the CDR3: TGTGCCAGCAGCTCAAGGCGGACTAGCGGTACAGATACGCAGTATTTT. Translated, it gives CASSSRRTSGTDTQYF. The variable domain in full, with the rest retrieved from reference TRBV11-2 and TRBJ2-3, is EAGVAQSPRYKIIEKRQSVAFWCNPISGHATLYWYQQILGQGPKLLIQFQNNGVVDDSQLPKDRFSAERLKGVDSTLKIQPAKLEDSAVYLCASSSRRTSGTDTQYFGPGTRLTVL.

The chain carries TRBV21-1 and TRBJ2-5; the tabulated D call, TRBD1, remains unverified against the DNA. TRBV21-1 corresponds to a pseudogene. CDR3 size: 14 residues. CDR3 in DNA: TGTGCCAGCAGTACAACCAGGGGATGGGAGACCCAGTACTTC. Its translation is CASSTTRGWETQYF.

This chain connects TRBV6-5 to TRBJ2-7; 8 bases agree with TRBD2. Germline loops: CDR1 MNHEY, CDR2 SVGAGI. V dropped 6 bases and J dropped 4; count of bases not matched to a gene: 8. The CDR3 is made up of 14 amino acids. The CDR3 loop reads CASRSAGVGYEQYF. CDR3 coding DNA: TGTGCCAGCAGGTCAGCGGGAGTAGGGTACGAGCAGTACTTC.

V gene TRBV5-5 combines with J gene TRBJ1-2, with TRBD1 identical over 12 bases. The junction had 5 bases not matched to a gene; V was cut back by 4 bases and J by 7 bases. The germline V gene encodes CDR1 SGHKS and CDR2 YYEKEE (reference sequence). There are 14 residues in the CDR3. For the CDR3, the DNA is TGTGCCAGCAGCGGGACAGGGGGCGTAGGTGGCTACACCTTC. It codes for CASSGTGGVGGYTF.

This clone was seen more than once but under ten times. V and J are TRBV5-1 and TRBJ2-7, with 15 bases lining up with TRBD2. V shed 0 bases and J 3 bases; nucleotides not matched to a gene: 4. The CDR3 extends over 17 amino acids. The germline CDR1 and CDR2 sequences are SGHRS and YFSETQ. The CDR3 nucleotides read TGCGCCAGCAGCTTGGCCGGACTAGCGGGAGGGAGCTACGAGCAGTACTTC. It translates to CASSLAGLAGGSYEQYF.

The CDR3 protein is CASSQEPGDQPQHF. The CDR3 DNA is TGTGCCAGCAGCCAAGAGCCTGGAGATCAGCCCCAGCATTTT. The rearrangement uses TRBV4-2 and TRBJ1-5; D not certain. V gave up 0 bases and J gave up 5 bases, with 8 bases separating them. This CDR3 has 14 amino acids. Germline assignment: CDR1 LGHNA and CDR2 YNFKEQ.

This clone was recorded a few times. V is TRBV2 and J is TRBJ2-1; 11 bases align to TRBD2. The CDR3 loop spans 14 amino acids. Germline-derived CDR1 and CDR2 are SNHLY and FYNNEI. Trimming took 8 bases from V and 9 from J; bases not matched to a gene: 9. The CDR3 region has the DNA TGTGCCAGCTGGGGACTAGCGGCGGTGGGTGAGCAGTTCTTC. This sequence encodes CASWGLAAVGEQFF.

The CDR3 coding sequence is TGTGCCAGCAGTCTTCTAGCGGGGGGGCTGTCAGATACGCAGTATTTT. Its translation: CASSLLAGGLSDTQYF. This chain uses TRBV2 with TRBJ2-3; 12 nucleotides match TRBD2. V trimming: 5 bases; J trimming: 4 bases; junction bases outside the gene matches: 7. The germline gives CDR1 SNHLY, CDR2 FYNNEI. This CDR3 has 16 amino acids.

J is TRBJ1-5 and V is TRBV7-9, with 7 nucleotides matching TRBD1. V dropped 1 base and J dropped 0; count of bases not matched to a gene: 12. From germline, CDR1 is SEHNR and CDR2 FQNEAQ (reference sequence). The length of the CDR3 is 19 residues. The CDR3 nucleotides are TGTGCCAGCAGCTTAGTTACGACCCGGGACAGAGATAGCAATCAGCCCCAGCATTTT. Its translation is CASSLVTTRDRDSNQPQHF.

V and J are TRBV28 and TRBJ1-2; unclear D gene. Germline V gene lookup returns CDR1 MDHEN and CDR2 SYDVKM. The CDR3 consists of 14 residues. V lost 2 bases and J lost 4, with 11 bases in between. This CDR3 is CASSLVAGSYGYTF. The CDR3 bases are TGTGCCAGCAGTTTAGTTGCTGGGAGCTATGGCTACACCTTC.

The gene calls are TRBV19 and TRBJ1-6; no firm D call. V was pared by 3 bases and J by 7 bases, with 16 bases between. This CDR3 is built from 16 residues. Germline V gene data show CDR1 as LNHDA and CDR2 as SQIVND (reference sequence). The CDR3, as DNA: TGTGCCAGTAGTATCGGCGGGGATAGGGTAAATTCACCCCTCCACTTT. Translation: CASSIGGDRVNSPLHF.

This clone was counted a few times. V usage is TRBV10-3 and J usage is TRBJ2-7; 7 nucleotides line up with TRBD1. CDR3 length equals 16 residues. Germline-derived CDR1 and CDR2 are ENHRY and SYGVKD. V lost 3 bases and J lost 1; bases outside the gene matches: 9. DNA of the CDR3: TGTGCCATCAGTGATCAAACAGGGGTTGGGTCCTACGAGCAGTACTTC. This sequence encodes CAISDQTGVGSYEQYF.

V usage is TRBV7-2 and J usage is TRBJ2-3; weak D call: TRBD2 (7 bases). The CDR3 has 15 residues. Germline V lookup: CDR1 SGHTA, CDR2 FQGNSA. The ends were cut back, 5 bases at V and 1 base at J, with 13 bases in the middle. The CDR3 is CASSKRGGGTDTQYF. CDR3 nucleotides: TGTGCCAGCAGCAAAAGAGGGGGGGGCACAGATACGCAGTATTTT.